The next 32 T cell receptor beta chains were all read from a single sample in a study of blood T cell repertoires in COVID-19. Only in-frame clones appear in the TCRdb table, and some are missing; sequencing was by immunoSEQ multiplex PCR. The data hold 180,000 or so clones, with roughly 79% observed a single time. What was sequenced was peripheral blood. The receptor set was obtained from a woman aged 40 to 50 with COVID-19, enrolled during active disease.

This clone was counted a single time. The CDR3 is CASSLALAGPRETGELFF. CDR3 coding DNA: TGTGCCAGCAGCTTAGCGCTGGCGGGGCCACGGGAAACCGGGGAGCTGTTTTTT. The rearrangement joins TRBV7-6 to TRBJ2-2; tentative D call: TRBD2 (6 bases). CDR1 SGHVS and CDR2 FNYEAQ come from the germline V gene. V dropped 0 bases and J dropped 5 bases, with 19 bases sitting between them. This CDR3 is 18 amino acids long.

The chain carries TRBV6-1 and TRBJ2-1; D may be TRBD2 (5 bases). V lost 1 base to trimming and J lost 1 base, with 8 bases between them. The CDR3 totals 15 residues. In germline, CDR1 is MNHNS, CDR2 SASEGT. CDR3 DNA sequence: TGTGCCAGCAGTGAAGGGCGGGCGTCCTACAATGAGCAGTTCTTC. Encoded protein: CASSEGRASYNEQFF.

The genes are TRBV25-1 and TRBJ2-6, with D possibly matching TRBD2 (6 bases). Trimming removed 10 bases from V and 0 bases from J, with 13 bases in between. This CDR3 spans 15 amino acids. Germline CDR1 and CDR2: MGHDK and SYGVNS. The CDR3 loop is CATGGRSSGANVLTF. For the CDR3, the DNA is TGTGCCACCGGGGGACGGAGCTCTGGGGCCAACGTCCTGACTTTC.

This chain links TRBV3-1 (or the pseudogene TRBV3-2) with TRBJ2-7, with D possibly TRBD2 on 5 matching bases. Per the germline V gene, CDR1 is LGHDT and CDR2 is YNNKEL (reference sequence). Trimming cost V 1 base and J 0 bases, with 13 bases left between them. This CDR3 spans 16 amino acids. CDR3 nucleotide sequence: TGTGCCAGCAGCCAAGTTCTGGCGGGCCTCTCCTACGAGCAGTACTTC. Amino acids: CASSQVLAGLSYEQYF.

The chain uses TRBV7-9 and TRBJ2-7; D might be TRBD1 (6 bases). The CDR3 has 13 amino acids. Trimming removed 6 bases from V and 3 bases from J, with 12 bases in between. Germline values: CDR1 SEHNR, CDR2 FQNEAQ (reference sequence). CDR3 bases: TGTGCCAGCAGGGAGGACAGTCGCTACGAGCAGTACTTC. This translates into CASREDSRYEQYF. The full variable domain, completed using reference TRBV7-9 and TRBJ2-7, is DTGVSQNPRHKITKRGQNVTFRCDPISEHNRLYWYRQTLGQGPEFLTYFQNEAQLEKSRLLSDRFSAERPKGSFSTLEIQRTEQGDSAMYLCASREDSRYEQYFGPGTRLTVT.

The chain uses TRBV7-3 and TRBJ2-1, with 10 bases lining up with TRBD1. The junction had 3 bases not matched to a gene; V was cut back by 2 bases and J by 2 bases. The CDR3 has 16 amino acids. Per germline, CDR1 SGHTA and CDR2 FQGTGA. The CDR3 reads CASSLYGQGAYNEQFF. The DNA of the CDR3 is TGTGCCAGCAGCTTATACGGACAGGGGGCCTACAATGAGCAGTTCTTC. The entire variable domain, with the rest obtained from reference TRBV7-3 and TRBJ2-1, is as follows: GAGVSQTPSNKVTEKGKYVELRCDPISGHTALYWYRQSLGQGPEFLIYFQGTGAADDSGLPNDRFFAVRPEGSVSTLKIQRTERGDSAVYLCASSLYGQGAYNEQFFGPGTRLTVL.

In nucleotides, the CDR3 is TGCGCCAGCAGCTTGGCCGGGAACACTGAAGCTTTCTTT. This translates into CASSLAGNTEAFF. This chain links TRBV5-1 with TRBJ1-1, with D unresolved. V was clipped by 0 bases and J by 1 base, with 4 bases between them. The CDR3 length is 13 residues. From germline, CDR1 is SGHRS and CDR2 YFSETQ.

This clone was observed many times. The rearrangement joins TRBV2 to TRBJ1-6; no firm D call. Trimming took 6 bases from V and 7 from J, leaving 16 bases between them. CDR1 is SNHLY and CDR2 is FYNNEI in the germline V gene. The length of the CDR3 is 15 residues. The CDR3: CASSPGSPWNSPLHF. The DNA for the CDR3 is TGTGCCAGCAGCCCCGGGAGTCCTTGGAATTCACCCCTCCACTTT. Based on the CDR3 plus reference TRBV2 and TRBJ1-6, the full variable domain is EPEVTQTPSHQVTQMGQEVILRCVPISNHLYFYWYRQILGQKVEFLVSFYNNEISEKSEIFDDQFSVERPDGSNFTLKIRSTKLEDSAMYFCASSPGSPWNSPLHFGNGTRLTVT.

The J gene is TRBJ1-1, the V gene TRBV2, with unresolved D. The CDR3 extends over 11 amino acids. The V gene lost 3 bases and the J gene lost 9 bases, with 8 bases spanning the gap. The germline V gene has CDR1 SNHLY and CDR2 FYNNEI. The CDR3 region is CASSDDSKAFF. The CDR3 DNA reads TGTGCCAGCAGTGATGATTCTAAAGCTTTCTTT. The full variable domain, with the rest looked up from reference TRBV2 and TRBJ1-1, is EPEVTQTPSHQVTQMGQEVILRCVPISNHLYFYWYRQILGQKVEFLVSFYNNEISEKSEIFDDQFSVERPDGSNFTLKIRSTKLEDSAMYFCASSDDSKAFFGQGTRLTVV.

The J gene is TRBJ2-7, the V gene TRBV4-1, with TRBD1 matching over 7 bases. Germline CDR1 reads MGHRA; CDR2 reads YSYEKL. The CDR3 extends over 13 amino acids. V lost 4 bases and J lost 1; bases outside the gene matches: 1. The CDR3 region has the DNA TGCGCCAGCAGCCCGGGACAGTCCTACGAGCAGTACGTC. It is translated as CASSPGQSYEQYV.

J is TRBJ2-1 and V is TRBV4-1, with TRBD2 matching 13 bases. V gave up 0 bases and J gave up 1 base; unmatched junction bases: 12. There are 21 residues in the CDR3. Germline lookup yields CDR1 MGHRA and CDR2 YSYEKL. As DNA, the CDR3 is TGCGCCAGCAGCCAAGATCACCCAGGACTAGCGGGGGTGGGTTCCTACAATGAGCAGTTCTTC. Amino acids: CASSQDHPGLAGVGSYNEQFF.

Here the CDR3 DNA reads TGTGCCACCGGGGACAGAGGGACCCGTTCCTACAATGAGCAGTTCTTC. This sequence encodes CATGDRGTRSYNEQFF. The gene calls are TRBV24-1 and TRBJ2-1, with TRBD1 identical over 7 bases. The V and J ends lost 9 bases and 1 base, in that order; junction bases with no gene match: 11. This CDR3 has 16 residues. Germline CDR1 and CDR2: KGHDR and SFDVKD.

This chain uses TRBV2 with TRBJ1-1, with 7 bases identical to TRBD1. CDR1 is SNHLY and CDR2 is FYNNEI in the germline V gene. This CDR3 has 14 residues. V lost 8 bases, J lost 1 base, and 7 bases stayed unmatched. CDR3 nucleotide sequence: TGTGCCAGCTCGAGACAGGGAACGAACACTGAAGCTTTCTTT. It translates to CASSRQGTNTEAFF. The whole variable domain, filled in from reference TRBV2 and TRBJ1-1, reads EPEVTQTPSHQVTQMGQEVILRCVPISNHLYFYWYRQILGQKVEFLVSFYNNEISEKSEIFDDQFSVERPDGSNFTLKIRSTKLEDSAMYFCASSRQGTNTEAFFGQGTRLTVV.

This sequence joins TRBV2 and TRBJ1-2, with TRBD1 matching 7 bases. The CDR3 has 14 residues. The germline V gene has CDR1 SNHLY and CDR2 FYNNEI. V was clipped by 7 bases and J by 7 bases; unmatched bases: 12. The CDR3 loop is CASTKTGLLGGYTF. Here the CDR3 DNA reads TGTGCCAGCACTAAGACAGGGCTGCTTGGTGGCTACACCTTC.

The chain uses TRBV21-1 and TRBJ2-7; TRBD1, the table's D call, was not compared with the DNA. TRBV21-1 is designated a pseudogene. The CDR3 loop spans 13 amino acids. CDR3 amino acids: CASREGESYEQYF. DNA of the CDR3: TGTGCCAGCAGGGAAGGGGAATCCTACGAGCAGTACTTC.

This clone was observed once. For the CDR3, the DNA is TGTGCCAGCAGCGCCCAGACAGGGAATACTGAAGCTTTCTTT. Its protein is CASSAQTGNTEAFF. The chain carries TRBV9 and TRBJ1-1, with 7 bases lining up with TRBD1. This CDR3 has 14 amino acids. Looked up from germline, CDR1 is SGDLS and CDR2 is YYNGEE. The V segment lost 3 bases and the J segment 5 bases; nucleotides outside the gene matches: 7.

This clone was observed a few times. This chain links TRBV24-1 with TRBJ2-2; D not certain. Germline V gene sequence: CDR1 KGHDR, CDR2 SFDVKD. V shed 5 bases and J shed 1 base, with 19 bases lying between them. CDR3 length: 18 residues. CDR3 DNA sequence: TGTGCCACCAGTGCCCCTTCGCGGCCGGGTGGGAACACCGGGGAGCTGTTTTTT. Encoded protein: CATSAPSRPGGNTGELFF.

V is TRBV7-9 and J is TRBJ2-1, with D perhaps TRBD2 (6 bases). Germline V gives CDR1 SEHNR, CDR2 FQNEAQ (reference sequence). This CDR3 comprises 18 residues. V lost 5 bases to trimming and J lost 9 bases, with 29 bases between them. This chain's CDR3 is CASSTTGGGPAGRGEQFF. CDR3 DNA sequence: TGTGCCAGCAGCACGACCGGGGGTGGCCCGGCGGGACGAGGTGAGCAGTTCTTC. The full variable domain, its missing parts supplied by reference TRBV7-9 and TRBJ2-1, is DTGVSQNPRHKITKRGQNVTFRCDPISEHNRLYWYRQTLGQGPEFLTYFQNEAQLEKSRLLSDRFSAERPKGSFSTLEIQRTEQGDSAMYLCASSTTGGGPAGRGEQFFGPGTRLTVL.

The V gene is TRBV11-2, the J gene TRBJ1-1, with TRBD1 matching 7 bases. In germline, CDR1 is SGHAT, CDR2 FQNNGV. V lost 6 bases, J lost 5 bases, and 9 bases stayed unmatched. The CDR3 runs to 14 residues. Written as DNA, the CDR3 is TGTGCCAGCAGACTAAAGACAGGGATAACTGAAGCTTTCTTT. Translation gives CASRLKTGITEAFF.

This chain links TRBV2 with TRBJ1-1; no reliable D call. The CDR3 extends over 13 amino acids. Germline CDR1 reads SNHLY; CDR2 reads FYNNEI. Trimming removed 10 bases from V and 0 bases from J, with 12 bases in between. CDR3 in DNA: TGTGCCACGAGAAGGGAGTTGAACACTGAAGCTTTCTTT. Its translation: CATRRELNTEAFF.

The V and J genes are TRBV18 and TRBJ2-1, with 9 bases aligning to TRBD1. CDR1 KGHSH and CDR2 LQKENI come from the germline V gene. CDR3 length equals 15 residues. V lost 5 bases to trimming and J lost 7 bases; unmatched junction nucleotides: 9. The CDR3 sequence is CASSADRGPWNEQFF. In DNA form, the CDR3 reads TGTGCCAGCTCAGCGGACAGGGGTCCTTGGAATGAGCAGTTCTTC. Drawing the rest from reference TRBV18 and TRBJ2-1, the complete variable domain is NAGVMQNPRHLVRRRGQEARLRCSPMKGHSHVYWYRQLPEEGLKFMVYLQKENIIDESGMPKERFSAEFPKEGPSILRIQQVVRGDSAAYFCASSADRGPWNEQFFGPGTRLTVL.

V is TRBV11-3 and J is TRBJ2-1, with a possible D match to TRBD1 (6 bases). Trimming took off 1 base at V and 10 bases at J, with 14 bases between the two ends. Germline CDR1 SGHNT, CDR2 YENEEA. This CDR3 is 14 amino acids long. CDR3 in amino acids: CASSLGLGAREQFF. CDR3 DNA: TGTGCCAGCAGCTTAGGTCTGGGGGCAAGGGAGCAGTTCTTC.

The chain joins TRBV2 to TRBJ2-3; D is ambiguous. Germline CDR1 reads SNHLY; CDR2 reads FYNNEI. The CDR3 runs to 15 residues. V was pared by 4 bases and J by 0 bases, with 11 bases between. The DNA of the CDR3 is TGTGCCAGCAGTGGTTCCTCTACTAGCACAGATACGCAGTATTTT. Its protein product is CASSGSSTSTDTQYF. Combining the CDR3 with reference TRBV2 and TRBJ2-3 gives the whole variable domain EPEVTQTPSHQVTQMGQEVILRCVPISNHLYFYWYRQILGQKVEFLVSFYNNEISEKSEIFDDQFSVERPDGSNFTLKIRSTKLEDSAMYFCASSGSSTSTDTQYFGPGTRLTVL.

This chain links TRBV18 with TRBJ1-6; D uncertain. Per the germline V gene, CDR1 is KGHSH and CDR2 is LQKENI. V was clipped by 0 bases and J by 7 bases, with 10 bases between them. The CDR3 length is 15 residues. In nucleotides, the CDR3 is TGTGCCAGCTCACCACCGAACGCGGGGAATTCACCCCTCCACTTT. It is translated as CASSPPNAGNSPLHF.

The V call is TRBV2, the J call TRBJ2-2; D is possibly TRBD2 (5 bases). Germline V gene data show CDR1 as SNHLY and CDR2 as FYNNEI. The CDR3 extends over 13 amino acids. Trimming left V 7 bases short and J 4 bases short, with 10 bases between. Here the CDR3 DNA reads TGTGCCAGCAACGAGGGAGCCACCGGGGAGCTGTTTTTT. This sequence encodes CASNEGATGELFF.

CDR3 in amino acids: CASSYRQGSSYEQYF. The CDR3 DNA reads as TGTGCCAGCAGTTACCGACAGGGTAGCTCCTACGAGCAGTACTTC. The rearrangement uses TRBV27 and TRBJ2-7; 7 bases are shared with TRBD1. The CDR3 is made up of 15 amino acids. V dropped 4 bases and J dropped 0; count of bases not matched to a gene: 6. Germline CDR1 MNHEY, CDR2 SMNVEV (reference sequence).

This clone has a single count. The rearrangement joins TRBV2 to TRBJ2-3; D is uncertain. Per the germline V gene, CDR1 is SNHLY and CDR2 is FYNNEI. This CDR3 has 10 amino acids. V lost 10 bases, J lost 2 bases, and 4 bases lay in between. The DNA for the CDR3 is TGTGCCACTTTCACAGATACGCAGTATTTT. Translated, it gives CATFTDTQYF.

The gene calls are TRBV2 and TRBJ2-2; 10 bases align to TRBD1. Germline V gives CDR1 SNHLY, CDR2 FYNNEI. This CDR3 is 14 amino acids long. After removal of 6 bases from V and 5 bases from J, the junction contained 3 bases not matched to a gene. CDR3 nucleotides: TGTGCCAGCAGAGACAGGGGGCAGACCGGGGAGCTGTTTTTT. This encodes CASRDRGQTGELFF.

This chain links TRBV28 with TRBJ2-3; D may be TRBD1 (6 bases). Germline V gives CDR1 MDHEN, CDR2 SYDVKM. V was trimmed by 8 bases and J by 1 base, leaving 10 bases between them. The CDR3 sequence is 13 residues long. CDR3 loop: CASGNRGTDTQYF. The CDR3 region has the DNA TGTGCCAGCGGTAACAGGGGCACAGATACGCAGTATTTT.

This chain joins TRBV6-1 and TRBJ1-1, with TRBD1 matching over 12 bases. The length of the CDR3 is 18 residues. The germline gives CDR1 MNHNS, CDR2 SASEGT. V was pared by 4 bases and J by 4 bases, with 13 bases of the junction left unmatched. The CDR3 region is CASSVEGQGAIITTEAFF. As DNA, the CDR3 is TGTGCCAGCAGTGTCGAGGGACAGGGGGCGATAATCACCACTGAAGCTTTCTTT.

V and J are TRBV19 and TRBJ2-1; D is perhaps TRBD2 (6 bases). CDR1 and CDR2 from the germline V gene are LNHDA and SQIVND (reference sequence). The CDR3 sequence is 17 residues long. The V and J ends lost 3 bases and 4 bases respectively, with 19 bases between them. In DNA, the CDR3 is TGTGCCAGTAGTATCCCAACCCCCCGGGGGAGGTACAATGAGCAGTTCTTC. Translating it yields CASSIPTPRGRYNEQFF.

The J gene is TRBJ2-4, the V gene TRBV11-1, with 8 bases fitting TRBD1. J was trimmed by 7 bases and V by 0 bases; bases with no gene match: 8. The CDR3 runs 16 residues. Germline CDR1 SGHAT, CDR2 FQDESV (reference sequence). Here the CDR3 reads CASSLALAGGRNIQYF. In DNA form, the CDR3 reads TGTGCCAGCAGCTTAGCGCTGGCAGGGGGCAGGAACATTCAGTACTTC.